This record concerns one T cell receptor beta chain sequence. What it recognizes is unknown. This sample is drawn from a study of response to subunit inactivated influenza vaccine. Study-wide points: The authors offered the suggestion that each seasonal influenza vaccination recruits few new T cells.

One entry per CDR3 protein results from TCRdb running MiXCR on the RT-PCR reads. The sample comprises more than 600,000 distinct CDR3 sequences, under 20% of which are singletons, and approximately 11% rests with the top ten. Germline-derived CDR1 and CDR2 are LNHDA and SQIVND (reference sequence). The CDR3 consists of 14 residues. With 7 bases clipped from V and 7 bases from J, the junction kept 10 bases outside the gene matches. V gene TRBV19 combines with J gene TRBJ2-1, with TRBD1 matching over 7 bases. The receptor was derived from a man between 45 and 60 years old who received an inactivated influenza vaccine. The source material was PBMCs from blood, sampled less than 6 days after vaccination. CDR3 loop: CASNLDRSNNEQFF. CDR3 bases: TGTGCCAGTAACTTGGACAGGTCGAATAATGAGCAGTTCTTC.